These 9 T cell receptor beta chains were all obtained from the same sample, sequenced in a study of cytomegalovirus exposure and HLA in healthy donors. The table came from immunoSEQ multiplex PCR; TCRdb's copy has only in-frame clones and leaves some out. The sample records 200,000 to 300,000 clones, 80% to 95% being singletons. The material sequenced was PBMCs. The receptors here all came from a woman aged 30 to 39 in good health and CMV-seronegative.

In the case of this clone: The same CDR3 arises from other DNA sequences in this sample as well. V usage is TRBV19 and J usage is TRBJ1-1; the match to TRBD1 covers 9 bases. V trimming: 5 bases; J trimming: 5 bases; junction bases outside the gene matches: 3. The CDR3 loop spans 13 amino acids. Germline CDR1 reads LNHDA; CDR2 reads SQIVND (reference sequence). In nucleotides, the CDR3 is TGTGCCAGTAGTCCCGGGACAGGGACTGAAGCTTTCTTT. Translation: CASSPGTGTEAFF.

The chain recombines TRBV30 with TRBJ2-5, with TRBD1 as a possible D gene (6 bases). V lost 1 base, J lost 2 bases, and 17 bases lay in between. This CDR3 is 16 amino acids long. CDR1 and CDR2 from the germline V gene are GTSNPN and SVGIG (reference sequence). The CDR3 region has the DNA TGTGCCTGGAGTGACAGGGCAAGGGGGACACAAGAGACCCAGTACTTC. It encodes CAWSDRARGTQETQYF.

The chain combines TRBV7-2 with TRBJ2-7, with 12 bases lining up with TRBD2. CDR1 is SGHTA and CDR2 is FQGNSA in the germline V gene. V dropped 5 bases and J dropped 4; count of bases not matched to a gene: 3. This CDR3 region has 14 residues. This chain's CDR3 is CASSITSGGYEQYF. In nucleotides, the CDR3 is TGTGCCAGCAGCATAACTAGCGGGGGGTACGAGCAGTACTTC.

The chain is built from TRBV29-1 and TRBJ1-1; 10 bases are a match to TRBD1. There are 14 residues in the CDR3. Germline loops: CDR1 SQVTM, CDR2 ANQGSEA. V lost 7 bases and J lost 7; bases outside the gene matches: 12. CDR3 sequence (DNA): TGCAGCGCTTCTATGGACAGGGGGAGGGTTGAAGCTTTCTTT. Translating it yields CSASMDRGRVEAFF. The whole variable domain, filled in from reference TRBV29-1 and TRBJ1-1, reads SAVISQKPSRDICQRGTSLTIQCQVDSQVTMMFWYRQQPGQSLTLIATANQGSEATYESGFVIDKFPISRPNLTFSTLTVSNMSPEDSSIYLCSASMDRGRVEAFFGQGTRLTVV.

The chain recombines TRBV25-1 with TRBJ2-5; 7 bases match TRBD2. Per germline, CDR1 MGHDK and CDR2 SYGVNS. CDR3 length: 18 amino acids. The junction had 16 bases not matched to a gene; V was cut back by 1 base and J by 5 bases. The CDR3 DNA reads TGTGCCAGCAGTGAATTGGGGCCCCCGGGGGGTAGTAAGGAGACCCAGTACTTC. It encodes CASSELGPPGGSKETQYF.

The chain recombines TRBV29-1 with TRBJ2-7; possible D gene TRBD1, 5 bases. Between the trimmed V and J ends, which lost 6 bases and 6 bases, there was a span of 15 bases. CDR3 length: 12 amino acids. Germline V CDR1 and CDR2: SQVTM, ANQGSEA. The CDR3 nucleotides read TGCAGCGTATTCCGCCGAAGGGGCGAGCAGTACTTC. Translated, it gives CSVFRRRGEQYF.

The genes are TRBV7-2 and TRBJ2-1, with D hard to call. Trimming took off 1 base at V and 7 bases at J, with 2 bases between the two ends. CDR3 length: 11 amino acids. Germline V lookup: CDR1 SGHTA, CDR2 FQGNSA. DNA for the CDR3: TGTGCCAGCAGCTTAGGTAATGAGCAGTTCTTC. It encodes CASSLGNEQFF.

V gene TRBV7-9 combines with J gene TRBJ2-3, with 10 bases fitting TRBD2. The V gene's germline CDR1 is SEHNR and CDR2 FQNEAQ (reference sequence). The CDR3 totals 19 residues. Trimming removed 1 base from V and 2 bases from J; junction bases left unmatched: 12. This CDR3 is CASSLVTGLAGDTTDTQYF. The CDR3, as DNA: TGTGCCAGCAGCTTAGTCACGGGGCTAGCGGGAGATACCACAGATACGCAGTATTTT.

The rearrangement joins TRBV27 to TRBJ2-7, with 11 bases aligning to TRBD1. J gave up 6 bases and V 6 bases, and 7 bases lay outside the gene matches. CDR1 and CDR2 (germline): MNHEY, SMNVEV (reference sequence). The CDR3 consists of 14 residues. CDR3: CASRPGTGGFEQYF. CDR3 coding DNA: TGTGCCAGCAGACCCGGGACAGGGGGTTTCGAGCAGTACTTC.